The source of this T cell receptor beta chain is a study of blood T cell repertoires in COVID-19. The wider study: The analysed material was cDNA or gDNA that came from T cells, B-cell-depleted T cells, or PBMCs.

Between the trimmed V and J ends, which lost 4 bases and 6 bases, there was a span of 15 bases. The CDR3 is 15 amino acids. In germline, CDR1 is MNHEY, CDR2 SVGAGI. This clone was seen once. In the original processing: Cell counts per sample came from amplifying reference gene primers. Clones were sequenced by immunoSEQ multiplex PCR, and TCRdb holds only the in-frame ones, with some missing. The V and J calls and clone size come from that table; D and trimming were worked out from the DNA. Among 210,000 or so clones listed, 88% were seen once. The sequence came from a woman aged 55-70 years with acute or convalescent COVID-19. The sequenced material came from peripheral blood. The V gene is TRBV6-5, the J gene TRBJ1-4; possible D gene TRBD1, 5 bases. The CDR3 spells CASSSGGAGDEKLFF. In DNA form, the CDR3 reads TGTGCCAGCAGTTCGGGAGGGGCGGGAGATGAAAAACTGTTTTTT.